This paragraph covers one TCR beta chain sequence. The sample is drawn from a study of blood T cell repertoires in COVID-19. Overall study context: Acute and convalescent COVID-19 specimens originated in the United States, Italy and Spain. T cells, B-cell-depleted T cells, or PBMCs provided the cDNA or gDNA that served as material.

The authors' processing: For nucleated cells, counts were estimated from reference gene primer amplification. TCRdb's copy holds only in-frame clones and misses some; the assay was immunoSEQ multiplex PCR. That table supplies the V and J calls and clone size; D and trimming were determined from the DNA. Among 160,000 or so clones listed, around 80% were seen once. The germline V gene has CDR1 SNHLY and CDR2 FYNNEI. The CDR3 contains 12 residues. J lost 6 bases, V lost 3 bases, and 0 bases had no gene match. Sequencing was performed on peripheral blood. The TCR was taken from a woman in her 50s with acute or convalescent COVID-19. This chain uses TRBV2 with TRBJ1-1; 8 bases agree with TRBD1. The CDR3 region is CASSDRGPEAFF. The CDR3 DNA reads TGTGCCAGCAGTGACAGGGGGCCTGAAGCTTTCTTT.